This T cell receptor beta chain was documented in a study of cytomegalovirus exposure and HLA in healthy donors. It was with 60 Vbeta and 13 Jbeta primers that the PCR ran. The assay was immunoSEQ multiplex PCR, and TCRdb's table has in-frame clones only and misses some. In the table there are about 190,000 clones, around 67% of which are singletons. Regarding this clone: Its specificity is unknown.

General observations from the study: In an earlier analysis, most TCR beta V segments were productive about 87% or about 30% of the time. Upon later analysis, TCR association rates were observed to vary by HLA locus, being highest for DRB1 and lowest for HLA-C. According to a later analysis, donors in an Asian-associated ancestry cluster reportedly had fewer N-insertions than the roughly 640-donor mean.

The receptor was derived from a woman aged 25 to 45 in good health and CMV-seropositive. The sequenced sample consisted of PBMCs.

Written as DNA, the CDR3 is TGTGCCAGCAGCTTGGGGTCCCTAACAGGGAGTCGAGCTTTCTTT. It codes for CASSLGSLTGSRAFF. The V gene is TRBV5-6, the J gene TRBJ1-1; possibly TRBD1 for D (6 bases). Germline V gene lookup returns CDR1 SGHDT and CDR2 YYEEEE. The V end lost 0 bases, the J end lost 10 bases, and 19 bases lay between the germline ends. This CDR3 has 15 residues. Based on the CDR3 plus reference TRBV5-6 and TRBJ1-1, the full variable domain is DAGVTQSPTHLIKTRGQQVTLRCSPKSGHDTVSWYQQALGQGPQFIFQYYEEEERQRGNFPDRFSGHQFPNYSSELNVNALLLGDSALYLCASSLGSLTGSRAFFGQGTRLTVV.